The next 10 T cell receptor beta chains were all read from a single sample in a study of T cells in Graves' hyperthyroidism and ophthalmopathy. Amplification of TCR beta CDR3 regions used RNA as the template. The HTBI set primed first-round TCR CDR3 RT-PCR. One entry per CDR3 protein results from TCRdb running MiXCR on the multiplex PCR reads. The sample lists 450,000 to 550,000 distinct CDR3 sequences; approximately 25% were seen once. The sequenced material came from blood. The receptors were sampled from a woman younger than 45 with Graves' ophthalmopathy.

This chain links TRBV6-4 with TRBJ1-1, with a tentative D call TRBD1 (6 bases). Germline assignment: CDR1 MRHNA and CDR2 SNTAGT. The V gene lost 6 bases and the J gene lost 5 bases, with 13 bases spanning the gap. The CDR3 covers 13 residues. CDR3 sequence reads: CASSRDTGTEAFF. As DNA, the CDR3 is TGTGCCAGCAGCCGGGACACAGGAACTGAAGCTTTCTTT.

This clonotype was recorded many times. The V call is TRBV20-1, the J call TRBJ1-5; 7 bases fit TRBD1. CDR1 DFQATT and CDR2 SNEGSKA come from the germline V gene (reference sequence). The CDR3 totals 13 residues. J gave up 5 bases and V 6 bases, and 7 bases lay outside the gene matches. DNA for the CDR3: TGCAGTGCGGAGGGACAGAGCGATCAGCCCCAGCATTTT. Translated: CSAEGQSDQPQHF.

This clonotype was seen repeatedly, ten times or more. The chain recombines TRBV12-3 or TRBV12-4 with TRBJ1-2; possibly TRBD1 for D (5 bases). This CDR3 is 13 amino acids long. Trimming shortened V by 3 bases and J by 6 bases, and 11 bases separated the two germline ends. CDR3 nucleotides: TGTGCCAGCAGTTTGGGGGAGGCCAATGGCTACACCTTC. Protein: CASSLGEANGYTF.

Many counts were recorded for this clonotype. The V gene is TRBV14, the J gene TRBJ1-1; 9 nucleotides match TRBD1. Losses at the gene ends were 5 bases for V and 11 bases for J; bases not matched to a gene: 12. Germline V gene sequence: CDR1 SGHDN, CDR2 FVKESK. The CDR3 spans 14 residues. The CDR3 bases are TGTGCCAGCAGCACCCTCTCCGGGACAGGGAGGGCTTTCTTT. Translation gives CASSTLSGTGRAFF.

This clonotype was detected ten times or more. The chain combines TRBV6-1 with TRBJ2-5, with a possible D match to TRBD1 (5 bases). Germline V gives CDR1 MNHNS, CDR2 SASEGT. The CDR3 runs 14 residues. V lost 6 bases to trimming and J lost 1 base, with 12 bases between them. CDR3 sequence reads: CASSPQAIQETQYF. CDR3 DNA: TGTGCCAGCAGCCCACAGGCGATCCAAGAGACCCAGTACTTC.

This clonotype was observed many times. This sequence joins TRBV19 and TRBJ2-2; tentative D call: TRBD1 (6 bases). Germline values: CDR1 LNHDA, CDR2 SQIVND (reference sequence). V was cut by 3 bases and J by 3 bases, with 23 bases left in between. CDR3 length: 19 residues. CDR3 nucleotides: TGTGCCAGTAGTATGTCTGATATTCGGCAGGGGTCTTACACCGGGGAGCTGTTTTTT. It codes for CASSMSDIRQGSYTGELFF.

This clonotype was found many times. The chain combines TRBV7-9 with TRBJ1-5; D is ambiguous. CDR1 is SEHNR and CDR2 is FQNEAQ in the germline V gene (reference sequence). V was shortened by 1 base and J by 2 bases, with 6 bases between the two germline ends. The CDR3 sequence is 14 residues long. The CDR3, as DNA: TGTGCCAGCAGCTTAGGGCTGGGCAATCAGCCCCAGCATTTT. Translation gives CASSLGLGNQPQHF.

V and J are TRBV12-3 or TRBV12-4 and TRBJ1-2; D is perhaps TRBD1 (5 bases). The CDR3 contains 13 residues. Trimming took off 6 bases at V and 4 bases at J, with 12 bases between the two ends. CDR3 region: CASRPDSPYGYTF. As DNA, the CDR3 is TGTGCCAGCAGACCTGACAGCCCCTATGGCTACACCTTC.

This clonotype was seen at least ten times. The J gene is TRBJ1-1, the V gene TRBV18; maybe TRBD1 (6 bases). The germline V and J ends were trimmed by 4 bases and 4 bases, with 16 bases remaining between them. The CDR3 loop spans 15 amino acids. CDR1 KGHSH and CDR2 LQKENI come from the germline V gene. The chain's CDR3 is CASSRTQGESTEAFF. CDR3 nucleotides: TGTGCCAGCTCACGGACACAGGGTGAAAGCACTGAAGCTTTCTTT. The whole variable domain, filled in from reference TRBV18 and TRBJ1-1, reads NAGVMQNPRHLVRRRGQEARLRCSPMKGHSHVYWYRQLPEEGLKFMVYLQKENIIDESGMPKERFSAEFPKEGPSILRIQQVVRGDSAAYFCASSRTQGESTEAFFGQGTRLTVV.

A few counts support this clonotype. The J gene is TRBJ1-1, the V gene TRBV19; 8 nucleotides line up with TRBD1. This CDR3 spans 13 amino acids. Germline CDR1 reads LNHDA; CDR2 reads SQIVND (reference sequence). J gave up 8 bases and V 5 bases, and 7 bases lay outside the gene matches. The CDR3 loop reads CASSARDRQEAFF. Here the CDR3 DNA reads TGTGCCAGTAGTGCCCGGGACAGGCAAGAAGCTTTCTTT.